Listed below are T cell receptor beta chains from one sample, sequenced in a study of shared clonotypes between healthy human individuals. The protocol was immunoSEQ multiplex PCR, while the TCRdb copy is restricted to in-frame clones and leaves out a portion. The top ten hold approximately 1.8% of the sample, which has hundreds of thousands of clones, 74% seen once. Specimen: memory CD4+ T cells sorted from blood. The origin of the receptors is a woman aged 25 to 39 in good health. Each CDR3 is given with its conserved first and last residue. The order of the fields is D gene, V gene, J gene, clone size, CDR3 DNA, CDR3 protein. A D gene is named only where the DNA matches it firmly. Only part of the rows carry a size: once, few, many, or a class if the clone is expanded.

-,TRBV4-2,TRBJ1-4,-,TGTGCCAGCAGCCAAGACAATGTTGGGGCGCGTTATGAAAAACTGTTTTTT,CASSQDNVGARYEKLFF
-,TRBV5-1,TRBJ1-2,-,TGCGCCAGCAGCTTGAAACCTAAGGGGAACTATGGCTACACCTTC,CASSLKPKGNYGYTF
-,TRBV27,TRBJ1-3,once,TGTGCCAGCAGTTTATGGGGTCCAGGTGGAAACACCATATATTTT,CASSLWGPGGNTIYF
TRBD2,TRBV29-1,TRBJ2-1,-,TGCAGCGTTGCCGGACTAGCGGGAGGGATAATGGGAAATGAGCAGTTCTTC,CSVAGLAGGIMGNEQFF
TRBD1,TRBV10-1,TRBJ2-7,-,TGCGCCAGCAGGGCGACAGGGGGCTACGAGCAGTACTTC,CASRATGGYEQYF
-,TRBV28,TRBJ1-2,once,TGTGCCAGCAGTCCCCCCGGGGGCGCCTATGGCTACACCTTC,CASSPPGGAYGYTF
-,TRBV28,TRBJ2-7,-,TGTGCCAGCAGATCCACCGGGGCCGGTGACGAGCAGTACTTC,CASRSTGAGDEQYF
-,TRBV28,TRBJ2-7,-,TGTGCCAGCAGTTTGGGGTGGTACGAGCAGTACTTC,CASSLGWYEQYF
TRBD2,TRBV9,TRBJ2-1,-,TGTGCCAGCAGCGTAGTGGCTAGCGGGCGCCACTACAATGAGCAGTTCTTC,CASSVVASGRHYNEQFF
-,TRBV23-1,TRBJ2-2,-,TGCGCCAGCGGAGGGGGCCGGACCGGGGAGCTGTTTTTT,CASGGGRTGELFF
TRBD1,TRBV28,TRBJ1-5,once,TGTGCCAGCAGTCCAGACAGGGTCCCAGCCCAGCATTTT,CASSPDRVPAQHF